What follows are 31 T cell receptor beta chains derived from one specimen sequenced in a study of shared clonotypes between healthy human individuals. TCRdb keeps only in-frame clones here, not all; method: immunoSEQ multiplex PCR. The table records over a million clones, about 84% of them present only once. The sequencing sample was made of memory CD4+ T cells from PBMCs. Subset in this sample: CD45RA-negative fraction. These receptors originate from a man aged 18 to 35 in good health. Some clones in this sample may be carry-over from other donors' samples.

CDR3 DNA sequence: TGCAGCGTTAACGGTGGTAGCGGAATCTCCTACGAGCAGTACTTC. Translating gives CSVNGGSGISYEQYF. The genes are TRBV29-1 and TRBJ2-7, with D possibly being TRBD2 (6 bases). Trimming took off 5 bases at V and 0 bases at J, with 17 bases between the two ends. Germline CDR1 is SQVTM and CDR2 is ANQGSEA. The CDR3 is made up of 15 amino acids.

The CDR3 spells CASSLDNTDTQYF. The CDR3 DNA reads as TGTGCCAGCAGCTTAGACAACACAGATACGCAGTATTTT. J is TRBJ2-3 and V is TRBV11-1; D is unresolved. V was trimmed by 1 base and J by 2 bases, leaving 4 bases between them. The CDR3 sequence is 13 residues long. Per germline, CDR1 SGHAT and CDR2 FQDESV (reference sequence). The full variable domain, its missing parts supplied by reference TRBV11-1 and TRBJ2-3, is EAEVAQSPRYKITEKSQAVAFWCDPISGHATLYWYRQILGQGPELLVQFQDESVVDDSQLPKDRFSAERLKGVDSTLKIQPAELGDSAMYLCASSLDNTDTQYFGPGTRLTVL.

The CDR3, as DNA: TGTGCCAGCAGTTTATCCGGACGGGCCACCGGGGAGCTGTTTTTT. Translated: CASSLSGRATGELFF. This chain uses TRBV27 with TRBJ2-2; D is uncertain. CDR3 length: 15 residues. The germline gives CDR1 MNHEY, CDR2 SMNVEV (reference sequence). The V end was cut by 0 bases, the J end by 4 bases, with 9 bases between.

This clone was found once. This rearrangement joins TRBV7-9 to TRBJ1-4, with a weak D call TRBD1 (5 bases). The CDR3 runs 16 residues. V lost 1 base to trimming and J lost 8 bases, with 17 bases between them. Germline-derived CDR1 and CDR2 are SEHNR and FQNEAQ (reference sequence). In DNA form, the CDR3 reads TGTGCCAGCAGCTTAGAAGGCAGGGCTCCGAGGGAAAAACTGTTTTTT. Protein product: CASSLEGRAPREKLFF.

The rearrangement uses TRBV7-8 and TRBJ2-1, with 12 bases aligning to TRBD2. Germline V lookup: CDR1 SGHVS, CDR2 FQNEAQ. J was trimmed by 5 bases and V by 5 bases; bases with no gene match: 13. The CDR3 sequence is 18 residues long. CDR3: CASSPRLAGEGFHNEQFF. The CDR3, as DNA: TGTGCCAGCAGCCCAAGACTAGCGGGAGAAGGGTTCCACAATGAGCAGTTCTTC.

About this clone: One junction end disagrees with the germline gene, perhaps due to a read error. The V gene is TRBV5-1, the J gene TRBJ1-4; unclear D gene. In germline, CDR1 is SGHRS, CDR2 YFSETQ. There are 13 residues in the CDR3. As DNA, the CDR3 is TGCGCCAGCAGCCTGGACTTAAATGTAAAACTGTTTTTT. It is translated as CASSLDLNVKLFF.

This clone was counted once. The chain employs TRBV6-6 and TRBJ1-2; D remains ambiguous. There are 13 residues in the CDR3. Germline-derived CDR1 and CDR2 are MNHNY and SVGAGI (reference sequence). V dropped 6 bases and J dropped 5 bases, with 13 bases sitting between them. CDR3: CASSMSQSYGYTF. CDR3 in DNA: TGTGCCAGCAGCATGTCACAGTCATATGGCTACACCTTC.

The chain employs TRBV10-3 and TRBJ2-2; D is unresolved. Trimming left V 5 bases short and J 5 bases short, with 3 bases between. Germline V gene data show CDR1 as ENHRY and CDR2 as SYGVKD. The CDR3 is 11 amino acids. Written as DNA, the CDR3 is TGTGCCATCAGTCAGACCGGGGAGCTGTTTTTT. Translated, it gives CAISQTGELFF.

This chain connects TRBV6-1 to TRBJ1-4, with 12 bases identical to TRBD1. Germline-derived CDR1 and CDR2 are MNHNS and SASEGT. J lost 2 bases, V lost 8 bases, and 3 bases had no gene match. This CDR3 contains 15 residues. CDR3 amino acids: CASSGQGATNEKLFF. Here the CDR3 DNA reads TGTGCCAGCTCGGGACAGGGGGCTACTAATGAAAAACTGTTTTTT.

This clone was detected only once. The genes are TRBV5-4 and TRBJ1-1; no firm D call. Trimming shortened V by 4 bases and J by 3 bases, and 10 bases separated the two germline ends. This CDR3 has 13 amino acids. Germline CDR1 is SGHNT and CDR2 is YYREEE (reference sequence). The CDR3 reads CASSPDPYTEAFF. CDR3 in DNA: TGTGCCAGCAGCCCGGATCCCTACACTGAAGCTTTCTTT.

The chain uses TRBV28 and TRBJ2-3; 15 bases match TRBD2. The CDR3 totals 16 residues. Germline loops: CDR1 MDHEN, CDR2 SYDVKM. The J segment lost 4 bases and the V segment lost 6 bases, leaving 5 bases of the junction unmatched. The CDR3 sequence: CASSQGLAGGADTQYF. The DNA of the CDR3 is TGTGCCAGCAGCCAGGGACTAGCGGGAGGCGCAGATACGCAGTATTTT.

V gene TRBV7-9 combines with J gene TRBJ2-4, with D unresolved. Germline V lookup: CDR1 SEHNR, CDR2 FQNEAQ (reference sequence). This CDR3 is 17 amino acids long. The V gene lost 3 bases and the J gene lost 0 bases, with 15 bases spanning the gap. This CDR3 reads CASSFGVLDLAKNIQYF. The CDR3 DNA sequence: TGTGCCAGCAGCTTTGGGGTACTGGACCTAGCCAAAAACATTCAGTACTTC.

This clone came up once. The rearrangement uses TRBV28 and TRBJ1-1; D is uncertain. The CDR3 runs 14 residues. The V gene's germline CDR1 is MDHEN and CDR2 SYDVKM. V lost 1 base and J 5 bases, leaving 11 bases between the germline ends. The CDR3 region is CASSLYHGWTEAFF. CDR3 bases: TGTGCCAGCAGTTTATATCACGGGTGGACTGAAGCTTTCTTT.

A single count supports this clone. This rearrangement joins TRBV2 to TRBJ1-5; the match to TRBD1 covers 7 bases. Germline V gene sequence: CDR1 SNHLY, CDR2 FYNNEI. The CDR3 is 15 amino acids. V shed 3 bases, J shed 9 bases, and the junction held 11 bases outside the gene matches. CDR3: CASSELGQDLMPQHF. The CDR3 DNA sequence: TGTGCCAGCAGTGAGCTAGGACAGGACCTCATGCCCCAGCATTTT.

The chain joins TRBV16 to TRBJ1-5; 9 positions agree with TRBD1. From germline, CDR1 is KGHSY and CDR2 FQNENV. V lost 4 bases to trimming and J lost 7 bases; unmatched junction nucleotides: 8. The CDR3 loop spans 15 amino acids. The CDR3 sequence: CASSPRDRVEQPQHF. CDR3 nucleotides: TGTGCCAGCAGCCCTAGGGACAGGGTTGAACAGCCCCAGCATTTT.

J is TRBJ2-5 and V is TRBV27, with D maybe TRBD1 (5 bases). From germline, CDR1 is MNHEY and CDR2 SMNVEV (reference sequence). Trimming left V 2 bases short and J 1 base short, with 11 bases between. CDR3 length: 15 amino acids. The CDR3 sequence is CASSLGPRAQETQYF. The CDR3 DNA reads as TGTGCCAGCAGTTTAGGGCCCAGGGCCCAAGAGACCCAGTACTTC.

The chain combines TRBV9 with TRBJ1-4; a weak D match, TRBD1 (6 bases). This CDR3 is 15 amino acids long. Per the germline V gene, CDR1 is SGDLS and CDR2 is YYNGEE. Between the trimmed V and J ends, which lost 0 bases and 6 bases, there was a span of 12 bases. The CDR3 spells CASSVVGARDEKLFF. The CDR3 nucleotides read TGTGCCAGCAGCGTAGTGGGGGCTCGGGATGAAAAACTGTTTTTT.

The chain joins TRBV25-1 to TRBJ2-1; D gene unclear. Germline lookup yields CDR1 MGHDK and CDR2 SYGVNS. Between the trimmed V and J ends, which lost 7 bases and 3 bases, there was a span of 13 bases. This CDR3 contains 14 residues. CDR3 coding DNA: TGTGCCAGCACCGGCAGTGGCTTCTACAATGAGCAGTTCTTC. Translated, it gives CASTGSGFYNEQFF.

This clone was recorded once. CDR3: CAWSGGVEGELFF. The CDR3 DNA reads as TGTGCCTGGAGTGGAGGGGTTGAGGGGGAGCTGTTTTTT. The rearrangement uses TRBV30 and TRBJ2-2; D tentatively reads TRBD1 or TRBD2 (5 bases each). The CDR3 length is 13 residues. V lost 1 base and J 8 bases, leaving 11 bases between the germline ends. CDR1 and CDR2 (germline): GTSNPN, SVGIG (reference sequence). Filled out from reference TRBV30 and TRBJ2-2, the complete variable domain reads SQTIHQWPATLVQPVGSPLSLECTVEGTSNPNLYWYRQAAGRGLQLLFYSVGIGQISSEVPQNLSASRPQDRQFILSSKKLLLSDSGFYLCAWSGGVEGELFFGEGSRLTVL.

This chain joins TRBV19 and TRBJ1-2; D is perhaps TRBD1 (6 bases). Germline CDR1 is LNHDA and CDR2 is SQIVND (reference sequence). V lost 8 bases to trimming and J lost 8 bases, with 15 bases between them. This CDR3 is built from 12 residues. This chain's CDR3 is CASFTQGHGYTF. The DNA of the CDR3 is TGTGCCAGTTTTACACAGGGTCACGGCTACACCTTC.

This sequence joins TRBV4-1 and TRBJ1-5; TRBD1 matches at 8 bases. Germline loops: CDR1 MGHRA, CDR2 YSYEKL. With V trimmed by 3 bases and J by 1 base, 2 bases remained unmatched. The length of the CDR3 is 15 residues. CDR3 loop: CASSQRTGSNQPQHF. The CDR3 DNA follows: TGCGCCAGCAGCCAGCGGACAGGGAGCAATCAGCCCCAGCATTTT.

The chain combines TRBV19 with TRBJ1-5, with D uncertain. V was cut by 3 bases and J by 2 bases, with 20 bases left in between. This CDR3 has 18 amino acids. In germline, CDR1 is LNHDA, CDR2 SQIVND (reference sequence). The CDR3, as DNA: TGTGCCAGTAGTATGTATCGGTACGGGGTTTCGGGCAATCAGCCCCAGCATTTT. This translates into CASSMYRYGVSGNQPQHF.

A word on this clone: A far more abundant clone sits one base away, making this likely a read error. This chain uses TRBV5-4 with TRBJ1-1; D not certain. CDR1 SGHNT and CDR2 YYREEE come from the germline V gene (reference sequence). This CDR3 has 11 amino acids. V lost 5 bases and J lost 1, with 3 bases in between. Here the CDR3 reads CASRGNTEAFF. CDR3 coding DNA: TGTGCCAGCAGGGGGAACACTGAAGCTTTCTTT.

CDR3 nucleotides: TGCAGCGTTGAAGGAATCGGCTCGGGCAATTCTAACTATGGCTACACCTTC. Translating it yields CSVEGIGSGNSNYGYTF. The genes are TRBV29-1 and TRBJ1-2; the D is unclear. The germline gives CDR1 SQVTM, CDR2 ANQGSEA. V lost 1 base, J lost 0 bases, and 18 bases lay in between. The CDR3 is 17 amino acids.

This clone was observed a handful of times. This CDR3 is CATSLEMGQPQHF. CDR3 nucleotides: TGTGCCACCTCCTTGGAGATGGGTCAGCCCCAGCATTTT. V gene TRBV15 combines with J gene TRBJ1-5; D gene ambiguous. Per germline, CDR1 LNHNV and CDR2 YYDKDF (reference sequence). Trimming removed 8 bases from V and 6 bases from J, with 14 bases in between. The CDR3 spans 13 residues. The whole variable domain, filled in from reference TRBV15 and TRBJ1-5, reads DAMVIQNPRYQVTQFGKPVTLSCSQTLNHNVMYWYQQKSSQAPKLLFHYYDKDFNNEADTPDNFQSRRPNTSFCFLDIRSPGLGDTAMYLCATSLEMGQPQHFGDGTRLSIL.

The chain employs TRBV18 and TRBJ2-3, with 8 positions matching TRBD1. The V gene's germline CDR1 is KGHSH and CDR2 LQKENI. Trimming at V came to 0 bases and at J to 2 bases, leaving 4 bases not matched to a gene. The CDR3 loop spans 16 amino acids. The DNA for the CDR3 is TGTGCCAGCTCACCACCCCCAGGGGGCCTCACAGATACGCAGTATTTT. Its translation is CASSPPPGGLTDTQYF.

This sequence joins TRBV6-6 and TRBJ2-3; 9 bases fit TRBD1. Germline V gene lookup returns CDR1 MNHNY and CDR2 SVGAGI (reference sequence). CDR3 length: 16 amino acids. Losses at the gene ends were 5 bases for V and 3 bases for J; bases not matched to a gene: 9. This CDR3 reads CASSAHRDRVTDTQYF. DNA of the CDR3: TGTGCCAGCAGTGCCCACCGGGACAGGGTTACAGATACGCAGTATTTT.

Worth noting for this clone: Other DNA sequences in the sample encode the same CDR3. The chain recombines TRBV15 with TRBJ1-5; no definite D call. V was trimmed by 0 bases and J by 4 bases, leaving 7 bases between them. Germline V gene data show CDR1 as LNHNV and CDR2 as YYDKDF (reference sequence). This CDR3 spans 14 amino acids. CDR3 amino acids: CATSRDGGNQPQHF. The CDR3 coding sequence is TGTGCCACCAGCAGAGATGGCGGGAATCAGCCCCAGCATTTT.

The chain employs TRBV28 and TRBJ2-1; D gene unclear. The CDR3 contains 15 residues. Deletions cut 7 bases from V and 0 bases from J, with 13 bases between. The V gene's germline CDR1 is MDHEN and CDR2 SYDVKM. The chain's CDR3 is CASTLPRSSYNEQFF. CDR3 nucleotides: TGTGCCAGCACCCTTCCACGGAGCTCCTACAATGAGCAGTTCTTC.

The chain employs TRBV29-1 and TRBJ2-7; either TRBD1 or TRBD2 may supply D (5 bases each). The CDR3 contains 12 residues. The germline gives CDR1 SQVTM, CDR2 ANQGSEA. V lost 7 bases and J lost 7, with 17 bases in between. The CDR3 nucleotides read TGCAGCGCTGGGACGCAGGTTCGGGAGCAGTACTTC. It translates to CSAGTQVREQYF.

J is TRBJ2-2 and V is TRBV11-2; no clear D. The V end was cut by 7 bases, the J end by 5 bases, with 14 bases between. There are 14 residues in the CDR3. Germline assignment: CDR1 SGHAT and CDR2 FQNNGV. CDR3 coding DNA: TGTGCCAGCAACAATTACCGGACGACCGGGGAGCTGTTTTTT. It translates to CASNNYRTTGELFF.